This T cell receptor (beta chain) stems from a study of neurological immune-mediated disorders. V was clipped by 3 bases and J by 5 bases, with 14 bases between them. This CDR3 is built from 14 residues. CDR1 and CDR2 from the germline V gene are SGHTA and FQGNSA. From 2 million PBMCs stored at -80 C, the unsorted libraries were generated. This clonotype has ten or more counts. TCRdb called the 5' RACE reads again in MiXCR, with one record for every CDR3 protein. Among 72,000 or so distinct CDR3 sequences listed, about a sixth were seen once. This receptor was identified in a woman aged 40 to 50 in good health. Sequencing was performed on PBMCs. This chain joins TRBV7-2 and TRBJ2-7; D could derive from TRBD1 or TRBD2 (7 bases each). DNA of the CDR3: TGTGCCAGCAGCTTGGGGGGAGGGGGCGACGAGCAGTACTTC. Protein product: CASSLGGGGDEQYF.